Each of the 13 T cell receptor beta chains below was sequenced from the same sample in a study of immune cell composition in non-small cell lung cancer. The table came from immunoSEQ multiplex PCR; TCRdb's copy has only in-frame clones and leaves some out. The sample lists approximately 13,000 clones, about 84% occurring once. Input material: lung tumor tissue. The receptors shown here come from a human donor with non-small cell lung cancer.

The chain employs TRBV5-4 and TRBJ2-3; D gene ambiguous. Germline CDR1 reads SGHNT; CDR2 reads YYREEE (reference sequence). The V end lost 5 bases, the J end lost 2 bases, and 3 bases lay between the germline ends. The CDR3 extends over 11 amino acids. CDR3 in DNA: TGTGCCAGCAGTGTCACAGATACGCAGTATTTT. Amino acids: CASSVTDTQYF. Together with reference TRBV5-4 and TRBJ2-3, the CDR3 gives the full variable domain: ETGVTQSPTHLIKTRGQQVTLRCSSQSGHNTVSWYQQALGQGPQFIFQYYREEENGRGNFPPRFSGLQFPNYSSELNVNALELDDSALYLCASSVTDTQYFGPGTRLTVL.

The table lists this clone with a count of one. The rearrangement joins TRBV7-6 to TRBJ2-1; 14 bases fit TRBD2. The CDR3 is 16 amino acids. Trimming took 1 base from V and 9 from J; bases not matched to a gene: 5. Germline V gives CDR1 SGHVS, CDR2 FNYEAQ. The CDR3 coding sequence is TGTGCCAGCAGCTTAGAGACTAGCGGGAGGGCCGGTGAGCAGTTCTTC. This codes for CASSLETSGRAGEQFF.

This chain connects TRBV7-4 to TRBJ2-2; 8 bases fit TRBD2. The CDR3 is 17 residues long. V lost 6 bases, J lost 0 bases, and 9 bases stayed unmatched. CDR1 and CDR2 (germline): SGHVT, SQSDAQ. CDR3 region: CASREGLREANTGELFF. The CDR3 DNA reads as TGTGCCAGCAGAGAAGGATTGCGGGAGGCGAACACCGGGGAGCTGTTTTTT.

CDR3 coding DNA: TGTGCCAGCAGCGTAACGGACTCCATCTACAATGAGCAGTTCTTC. Protein sequence: CASSVTDSIYNEQFF. This chain connects TRBV9 to TRBJ2-1, with D perhaps TRBD2 (5 bases). Germline loops: CDR1 SGDLS, CDR2 YYNGEE. The CDR3 spans 15 residues. V lost 1 base, J lost 3 bases, and 11 bases lay in between.

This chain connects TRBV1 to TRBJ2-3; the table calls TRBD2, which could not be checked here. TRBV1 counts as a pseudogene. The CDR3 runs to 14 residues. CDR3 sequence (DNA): TGCACCAGCAGCCTAGCGGGAGTCACAGATACGCAGTATTTT. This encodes CTSSLAGVTDTQYF.

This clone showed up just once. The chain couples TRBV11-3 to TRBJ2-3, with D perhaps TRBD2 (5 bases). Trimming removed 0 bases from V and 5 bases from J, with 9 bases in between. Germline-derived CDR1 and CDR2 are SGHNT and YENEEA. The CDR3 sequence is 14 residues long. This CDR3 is CASSLEGGLDTQYF. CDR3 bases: TGTGCCAGCAGCTTAGAGGGCGGGCTAGATACGCAGTATTTT.

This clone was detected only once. The chain's CDR3 is CASSPRDRGYSGNTIYF. For the CDR3, the DNA is TGTGCCAGCAGCCCAAGGGACAGGGGTTACTCTGGAAACACCATATATTTT. The J gene is TRBJ1-3, the V gene TRBV11-3; TRBD1 matches 10 bases. The J segment lost 0 bases and the V segment lost 5 bases, leaving 7 bases of the junction unmatched. The CDR3 has 17 residues. CDR1 SGHNT and CDR2 YENEEA come from the germline V gene. The full variable domain, rest sourced from reference TRBV11-3 and TRBJ1-3, is EAGVVQSPRYKIIEKKQPVAFWCNPISGHNTLYWYLQNLGQGPELLIRYENEEAVDDSQLPKDRFSAERLKGVDSTLKIQPAELGDSAVYLCASSPRDRGYSGNTIYFGEGSWLTVV.

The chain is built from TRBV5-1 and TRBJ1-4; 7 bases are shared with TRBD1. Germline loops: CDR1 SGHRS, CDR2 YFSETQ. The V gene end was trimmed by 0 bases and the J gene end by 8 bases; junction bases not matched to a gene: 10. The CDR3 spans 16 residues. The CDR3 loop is CASSLGSTGRSEKLFF. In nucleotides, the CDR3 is TGCGCCAGCAGCTTGGGGTCGACAGGGCGGTCCGAAAAACTGTTTTTT. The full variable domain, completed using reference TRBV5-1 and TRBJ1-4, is KAGVTQTPRYLIKTRGQQVTLSCSPISGHRSVSWYQQTPGQGLQFLFEYFSETQRNKGNFPGRFSGRQFSNSRSEMNVSTLELGDSALYLCASSLGSTGRSEKLFFGSGTQLSVL.

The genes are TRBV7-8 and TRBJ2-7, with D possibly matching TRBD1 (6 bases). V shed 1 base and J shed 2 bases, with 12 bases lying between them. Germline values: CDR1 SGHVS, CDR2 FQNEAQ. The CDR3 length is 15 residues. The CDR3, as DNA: TGTGCCAGCAGCTTAGACGTGGGGGCTACCTACGAGCAGTACTTC. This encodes CASSLDVGATYEQYF. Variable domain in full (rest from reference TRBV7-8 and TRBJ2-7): GAGVSQSPRYKVAKRGQDVALRCDPISGHVSLFWYQQALGQGPEFLTYFQNEAQLDKSGLPSDRFFAERPEGSVSTLKIQRTQQEDSAVYLCASSLDVGATYEQYFGPGTRLTVT.

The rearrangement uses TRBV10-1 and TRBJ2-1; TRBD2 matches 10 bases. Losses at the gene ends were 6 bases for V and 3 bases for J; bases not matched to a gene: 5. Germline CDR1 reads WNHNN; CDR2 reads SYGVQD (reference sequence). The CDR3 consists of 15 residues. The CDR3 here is CASSETSGVYNEQFF. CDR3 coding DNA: TGCGCCAGCAGCGAAACTAGCGGGGTCTACAATGAGCAGTTCTTC.

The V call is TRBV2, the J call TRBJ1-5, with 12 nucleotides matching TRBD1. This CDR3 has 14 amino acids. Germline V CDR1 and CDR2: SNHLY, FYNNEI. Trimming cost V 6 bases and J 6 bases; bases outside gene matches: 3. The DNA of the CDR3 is TGTGCCAGCAGGCGGGACAGGGGGCCTCAGCCCCAGCATTTT. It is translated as CASRRDRGPQPQHF.

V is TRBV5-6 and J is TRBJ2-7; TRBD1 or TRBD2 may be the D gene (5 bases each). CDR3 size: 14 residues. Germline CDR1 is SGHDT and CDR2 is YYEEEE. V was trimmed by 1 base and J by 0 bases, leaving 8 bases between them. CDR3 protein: CASSLYGGSYEQYF. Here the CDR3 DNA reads TGTGCCAGCAGCTTGTATGGGGGCTCCTACGAGCAGTACTTC.

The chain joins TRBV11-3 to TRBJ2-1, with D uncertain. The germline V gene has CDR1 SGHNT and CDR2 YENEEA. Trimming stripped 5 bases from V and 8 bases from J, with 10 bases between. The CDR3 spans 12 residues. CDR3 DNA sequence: TGTGCCAGCAGCCTTGACCGCTATGAGCAGTTCTTC. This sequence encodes CASSLDRYEQFF.